The 32 T cell receptor beta chains below all came from one sample that was sequenced in a study of T cell clones after liver transplantation. The repertoire was sequenced with immunoSEQ multiplex PCR; TCRdb's copy has only in-frame clones and lacks some. Here the sample spans about 68,000 clones, about 91% being singletons. The input for sequencing was CD4+ T cells from blood, taken roughly 25 months after liver transplant. These receptors all stem from a human patient who received a liver transplant. Some T cells may trace back to the graft donor.

The chain has TRBV15 and TRBJ2-1; 7 nucleotides line up with TRBD2. J lost 9 bases, V lost 3 bases, and 5 bases had no gene match. Germline V gives CDR1 LNHNV, CDR2 YYDKDF (reference sequence). The CDR3 has 13 residues. The CDR3 is CATSSPGGSEQFF. CDR3 sequence (DNA): TGTGCCACCAGCAGCCCCGGGGGGTCTGAGCAGTTCTTC.

This clone occurred a few times. The V gene is TRBV2, the J gene TRBJ2-4; 8 bases line up with TRBD2. J was trimmed by 10 bases and V by 6 bases; bases with no gene match: 17. This CDR3 has 16 amino acids. CDR1 SNHLY and CDR2 FYNNEI come from the germline V gene. CDR3 sequence reads: CASSAYRGSSGEIQYF. For the CDR3, the DNA is TGTGCCAGCAGCGCTTATCGAGGTAGTAGCGGGGAAATTCAGTACTTC. The full variable domain, rest sourced from reference TRBV2 and TRBJ2-4, is EPEVTQTPSHQVTQMGQEVILRCVPISNHLYFYWYRQILGQKVEFLVSFYNNEISEKSEIFDDQFSVERPDGSNFTLKIRSTKLEDSAMYFCASSAYRGSSGEIQYFGAGTRLSVL.

This CDR3 reads CASSRPGQTNEKLFF. The CDR3 DNA is TGCGCCAGCAGCCGCCCGGGACAGACTAATGAAAAACTGTTTTTT. The V and J genes are TRBV4-1 and TRBJ1-4; TRBD1 aligns across 7 bases. V was pared by 4 bases and J by 2 bases, with 4 bases of the junction left unmatched. In germline, CDR1 is MGHRA, CDR2 YSYEKL. The CDR3 runs to 15 residues.

This chain links TRBV7-8 with TRBJ2-7; D tentatively reads TRBD1 or TRBD2 (5 bases each). Per germline, CDR1 SGHVS and CDR2 FQNEAQ. CDR3 length: 13 residues. The V gene lost 8 bases and the J gene lost 5 bases, with 16 bases spanning the gap. The CDR3 DNA is TGTGCCAGCGGGGCTGGAGGAGTACACGAGCAGTACTTC. Translated: CASGAGGVHEQYF.

This chain joins TRBV7-6 and TRBJ2-7; D may be TRBD1 (8 bases). The CDR3 contains 15 residues. Deletions cut 5 bases from V and 1 base from J, with 15 bases between. Germline CDR1 and CDR2: SGHVS and FNYEAQ. CDR3 bases: TGTGCCAGCAGCCCCGGGGGGACAGGATCCTACGAGCAGTACTTC. Protein product: CASSPGGTGSYEQYF.

V gene TRBV15 combines with J gene TRBJ1-3, with 7 nucleotides matching TRBD1. J was trimmed by 0 bases and V by 2 bases; bases with no gene match: 7. This CDR3 is 17 amino acids long. Germline values: CDR1 LNHNV, CDR2 YYDKDF (reference sequence). CDR3 residues: CATSRYRDSNSGNTIYF. The CDR3 bases are TGTGCCACCAGCAGATACCGGGACAGCAACTCTGGAAACACCATATATTTT.

The V and J genes are TRBV9 and TRBJ2-1, with 9 bases aligning to TRBD1. The CDR3 extends over 16 amino acids. CDR1 SGDLS and CDR2 YYNGEE come from the germline V gene. Losses at the gene ends were 4 bases for V and 7 bases for J; bases not matched to a gene: 12. CDR3 DNA sequence: TGTGCCAGCAGCCCTAACGCCGGGACAGGGTTAAATGAGCAGTTCTTC. It codes for CASSPNAGTGLNEQFF.

V is TRBV11-2 and J is TRBJ2-3, with 14 positions matching TRBD2. The germline V gene has CDR1 SGHAT and CDR2 FQNNGV. The CDR3 length is 18 residues. V lost 2 bases, J lost 4 bases, and 8 bases stayed unmatched. CDR3 protein: CASSLIPGLAGVPDTQYF. The CDR3 DNA follows: TGTGCCAGCAGCTTAATACCGGGACTAGCGGGAGTCCCAGATACGCAGTATTTT.

The chain has TRBV6-6 and TRBJ1-3; 8 bases line up with TRBD1. The CDR3 runs 15 residues. Germline V gene sequence: CDR1 MNHNY, CDR2 SVGAGI (reference sequence). Trimming removed 6 bases from V and 0 bases from J; junction bases left unmatched: 4. The chain's CDR3 is CASRPDRASGNTIYF. DNA of the CDR3: TGTGCCAGCAGACCGGACAGGGCCTCTGGAAACACCATATATTTT.

The genes are TRBV6-4 and TRBJ2-1; 8 nucleotides agree with TRBD1. V trimming: 3 bases; J trimming: 3 bases; junction bases outside the gene matches: 7. The CDR3 consists of 16 residues. Germline CDR1 is MRHNA and CDR2 is SNTAGT. The CDR3 protein is CASSEFPGGFYNEQFF. For the CDR3, the DNA is TGTGCCAGCAGTGAATTCCCAGGGGGCTTCTACAATGAGCAGTTCTTC.

This clone was counted between two and nine times. Sequence at one end of the junction differs from germline and may be a read error. The chain employs TRBV7-8 and TRBJ1-3; unclear D gene. The CDR3 has 17 amino acids. Germline-derived CDR1 and CDR2 are SGHVS and FQNEAQ. The CDR3 loop reads CASSVDTSDFSGNTIYF. Here the CDR3 DNA reads TGTGCCAGCAGCGTAGACACCTCCGATTTCTCTGGCAACACCATATATTTT.

This clone was detected only once. The chain uses TRBV4-1 and TRBJ2-7; 16 bases align to TRBD2. The CDR3 consists of 17 residues. V lost 3 bases and J lost 6; bases outside the gene matches: 8. The germline CDR1 and CDR2 sequences are MGHRA and YSYEKL. For the CDR3, the DNA is TGCGCCAGCAGCCACCCTGGGACTAGCGGGAGGGCCGCCGAGCAGTACTTC. Residues: CASSHPGTSGRAAEQYF.

The chain joins TRBV18 to TRBJ1-5, with D unresolved. V lost 4 bases and J 8 bases, leaving 12 bases between the germline ends. The CDR3 sequence is 13 residues long. The germline V gene has CDR1 KGHSH and CDR2 LQKENI. This CDR3 is CASSHSTEKPQHF. DNA of the CDR3: TGTGCCAGCTCACACTCCACGGAGAAGCCCCAGCATTTT.

The chain carries TRBV7-9 and TRBJ2-2; 7 bases line up with TRBD1. The CDR3 is made up of 16 amino acids. Germline V gene sequence: CDR1 SEHNR, CDR2 FQNEAQ (reference sequence). Germline trimming cut 2 bases from V and 0 bases from J; bases unmatched to any gene: 3. The chain's CDR3 is CASSLRDRPNTGELFF. CDR3 sequence (DNA): TGTGCCAGCAGCTTAAGGGACAGACCGAACACCGGGGAGCTGTTTTTT.

The chain carries TRBV9 and TRBJ2-3, with D perhaps TRBD2 (6 bases). Between the trimmed V and J ends, which lost 0 bases and 0 bases, there was a span of 11 bases. Germline V gives CDR1 SGDLS, CDR2 YYNGEE. The CDR3 has 16 amino acids. This chain's CDR3 is CASSVAVGRSTDTQYF. The CDR3 DNA sequence: TGTGCCAGCAGCGTAGCGGTCGGGAGAAGCACAGATACGCAGTATTTT.

This clone was seen a handful of times. Other nucleotide sequences in the sample specify the same CDR3. The chain is built from TRBV19 and TRBJ2-5; D is unresolved. V lost 1 base, J lost 1 base, and 7 bases lay in between. CDR3 length: 14 residues. CDR1 and CDR2 (germline): LNHDA, SQIVND (reference sequence). CDR3 amino acids: CASSIGPTQETQYF. The CDR3 DNA is TGTGCCAGTAGTATAGGACCGACCCAAGAGACCCAGTACTTC.

A single count supports this clone. The chain is built from TRBV9 and TRBJ2-1, with 10 bases aligning to TRBD2. Unmatched junction bases numbered 10, after V lost 0 bases and J lost 1 base. Germline-derived CDR1 and CDR2 are SGDLS and YYNGEE. The CDR3 spans 19 residues. CDR3 in DNA: TGTGCCAGCAGCGTAGCGGCCTTAAGCGGGAGGGGTTCCTACAATGAGCAGTTCTTC. It codes for CASSVAALSGRGSYNEQFF.

The chain links TRBV19 to TRBJ1-2, with TRBD1 matching 8 bases. Trimming at V came to 8 bases and at J to 3 bases, leaving 8 bases not matched to a gene. CDR3 size: 14 residues. Looked up from germline, CDR1 is LNHDA and CDR2 is SQIVND (reference sequence). CDR3 bases: TGTGCCAGTGGACAGACAGGGGTTGACTATGGCTACACCTTC. Translation gives CASGQTGVDYGYTF.

V usage is TRBV27 and J usage is TRBJ1-1; TRBD1 aligns across 8 bases. Germline lookup yields CDR1 MNHEY and CDR2 SMNVEV (reference sequence). This CDR3 is built from 16 residues. Germline trimming cut 5 bases from V and 1 base from J; bases unmatched to any gene: 9. CDR3 region: CASSRTGREGNTEAFF. CDR3 DNA sequence: TGTGCCAGCAGTCGGACAGGGAGGGAGGGGAACACTGAAGCTTTCTTT.

V and J are TRBV2 and TRBJ2-5; D possibly corresponds to TRBD2 (7 bases). The CDR3 runs to 14 residues. Trimming took 8 bases from V and 7 from J, leaving 20 bases between them. The germline V gene has CDR1 SNHLY and CDR2 FYNNEI. CDR3: CASEARGRAGTQYF. The CDR3 DNA reads as TGTGCCAGCGAAGCAAGGGGGAGGGCGGGGACCCAGTACTTC. The variable domain in full, with the rest retrieved from reference TRBV2 and TRBJ2-5, is EPEVTQTPSHQVTQMGQEVILRCVPISNHLYFYWYRQILGQKVEFLVSFYNNEISEKSEIFDDQFSVERPDGSNFTLKIRSTKLEDSAMYFCASEARGRAGTQYFGPGTRLLVL.

This rearrangement joins TRBV21-1 to TRBJ1-4; the D call of TRBD1 is as the table states it, not checked on the DNA. TRBV21-1 is given as a pseudogene. The CDR3 is 13 residues long. The CDR3 loop is CASTDRVGEKLFF. As DNA, the CDR3 is TGTGCCAGCACAGACAGGGTAGGAGAAAAACTGTTTTTT.

V and J are TRBV4-2 and TRBJ1-4, with a tentative D call TRBD1 (6 bases). The CDR3 consists of 17 residues. Germline-derived CDR1 and CDR2 are LGHNA and YNFKEQ. The germline V and J ends were trimmed by 0 bases and 6 bases, with 17 bases remaining between them. CDR3 loop: CASSQDPGGRGDEKLFF. CDR3 sequence (DNA): TGTGCCAGCAGCCAAGATCCTGGGGGGCGGGGCGATGAAAAACTGTTTTTT.

The sample holds one count of this clone. The gene calls are TRBV7-9 and TRBJ2-6, with a weak D call TRBD2 (5 bases). Germline-derived CDR1 and CDR2 are SEHNR and FQNEAQ (reference sequence). This CDR3 has 15 amino acids. Trimming stripped 3 bases from V and 2 bases from J, with 8 bases between. CDR3 residues: CASSFTGAGANVLTF. Written as DNA, the CDR3 is TGTGCCAGCAGCTTTACCGGGGCTGGGGCCAACGTCCTGACTTTC.

The chain uses TRBV30 and TRBJ2-7; D call uncertain. Trimming shortened V by 2 bases and J by 1 base, and 12 bases separated the two germline ends. Per germline, CDR1 GTSNPN and CDR2 SVGIG (reference sequence). The CDR3 length is 14 residues. The CDR3, as DNA: TGTGCCTGGAGTCGGTCGGGTACGTCCTACGAGCAGTACTTC. Translation gives CAWSRSGTSYEQYF.

The rearrangement uses TRBV7-2 and TRBJ1-2, with D possibly matching TRBD1 (6 bases). V was pared by 5 bases and J by 8 bases, with 21 bases between. The CDR3 runs 15 residues. Germline V gives CDR1 SGHTA, CDR2 FQGNSA. CDR3 bases: TGTGCCAGCAGCCCGCCCCAGGGGCGGGGGAAAGGCTACACCTTC. The encoded protein is CASSPPQGRGKGYTF.

This chain connects TRBV5-1 to TRBJ1-5; D uncertain. Trimming shortened V by 0 bases and J by 5 bases, and 6 bases separated the two germline ends. The CDR3 consists of 13 residues. Germline assignment: CDR1 SGHRS and CDR2 YFSETQ. The CDR3 loop is CASSLELDQPQHF. The CDR3 nucleotides read TGCGCCAGCAGCTTGGAACTGGATCAGCCCCAGCATTTT.

This chain's CDR3 is CAWTVTGPLHF. CDR3 coding DNA: TGTGCCTGGACAGTGACCGGACCCCTCCACTTT. The chain is built from TRBV30 and TRBJ1-6, with D hard to call. V was pared by 4 bases and J by 12 bases, with 10 bases between. Germline lookup yields CDR1 GTSNPN and CDR2 SVGIG (reference sequence). The CDR3 is 11 amino acids.

The J gene is TRBJ2-7, the V gene TRBV4-3, with 7 nucleotides matching TRBD1. Germline CDR1 and CDR2: LGHNA and YSLEER. This CDR3 comprises 14 residues. The trim removed 0 bases at V and 7 bases at J, leaving 6 bases unmatched. The chain's CDR3 is CASSQETGPAEQYF. CDR3 sequence (DNA): TGCGCCAGCAGCCAAGAGACAGGGCCCGCGGAGCAGTACTTC.

CDR3 protein: CATSRDLVPLPNGYTF. CDR3 sequence (DNA): TGTGCCACCAGCAGAGATTTGGTCCCTCTCCCAAATGGCTACACCTTC. V gene TRBV15 combines with J gene TRBJ1-2; D uncertain. V gave up 0 bases and J gave up 6 bases, with 17 bases separating them. Germline V gene data show CDR1 as LNHNV and CDR2 as YYDKDF (reference sequence). The CDR3 extends over 16 amino acids.

The chain joins TRBV5-4 to TRBJ2-3; 8 positions agree with TRBD2. The CDR3 extends over 15 amino acids. The germline V gene has CDR1 SGHNT and CDR2 YYREEE (reference sequence). V shed 7 bases, J shed 3 bases, and the junction held 10 bases outside the gene matches. The CDR3 DNA reads TGTGCCAGCTTTGGTGCTAGCGGGCGTACAGATACGCAGTATTTT. Protein sequence: CASFGASGRTDTQYF.

The chain carries TRBV18 and TRBJ2-5; a possible D gene is TRBD2 (6 bases). The CDR3 totals 13 residues. Germline CDR1 reads KGHSH; CDR2 reads LQKENI. The ends were cut back, 2 bases at V and 2 bases at J, with 6 bases in the middle. CDR3 sequence reads: CASSPGTQETQYF. CDR3 sequence (DNA): TGTGCCAGCTCACCAGGGACTCAAGAGACCCAGTACTTC. Using reference TRBV18 and TRBJ2-5 for the parts outside the CDR3, the full variable domain is NAGVMQNPRHLVRRRGQEARLRCSPMKGHSHVYWYRQLPEEGLKFMVYLQKENIIDESGMPKERFSAEFPKEGPSILRIQQVVRGDSAAYFCASSPGTQETQYFGPGTRLLVL.

The chain uses TRBV5-1 and TRBJ1-1; the D gene is possibly TRBD1 (5 bases). The CDR3 is 16 amino acids. Germline values: CDR1 SGHRS, CDR2 YFSETQ. Deletions cut 0 bases from V and 7 bases from J, with 19 bases between. The CDR3 nucleotides are TGCGCCAGCAGCTTGGCCGGGGCCCCAGAGGGCAATGAAGCTTTCTTT. Its translation: CASSLAGAPEGNEAFF.